The 19 T cell receptor beta chains presented below share a single source sample, sequenced in a study of early T cells in non-severe SARS-CoV-2 infection. TCRdb independently ran MiXCR on the 5' RACE reads; one entry per CDR3 protein. The sample holds about 110,000 distinct CDR3 sequences; 9% to 14% are singletons and the top ten take around 3.2%. Input material: whole blood. The receptor set was obtained from an adult who was a healthcare worker with PCR-confirmed SARS-CoV-2 infection or an uninfected control (not recorded which).

This clonotype was counted a few times. V and J are TRBV3-1 and TRBJ2-3; 8 nucleotides line up with TRBD2. CDR3 length: 18 residues. CDR1 is LGHDT, CDR2 YNNKEL, per germline (reference sequence). Germline trimming cut 0 bases from V and 5 bases from J; bases unmatched to any gene: 13. CDR3 sequence: CASSQDRTSGGPRDTQYF. The CDR3 DNA reads TGTGCCAGCAGCCAAGATAGAACCTCGGGGGGGCCGAGAGATACGCAGTATTTT.

This clonotype was seen at least ten times. The genes are TRBV10-3 and TRBJ1-1; possibly TRBD1 for D (6 bases). Between the trimmed V and J ends, which lost 6 bases and 2 bases, there was a span of 19 bases. Germline CDR1 is ENHRY and CDR2 is SYGVKD. This CDR3 region has 16 residues. The CDR3 region is CAIREGVSLVNTEAFF. The CDR3 bases are TGTGCCATCAGGGAGGGGGTATCGCTAGTTAACACTGAAGCTTTCTTT.

This clonotype was detected a few times. The gene calls are TRBV19 and TRBJ2-7; D may be TRBD2 (5 bases). Germline loops: CDR1 LNHDA, CDR2 SQIVND (reference sequence). There are 14 residues in the CDR3. Trimming removed 4 bases from V and 7 bases from J, with 17 bases in between. The CDR3 loop is CASSTRAQPGEQYF. The CDR3 DNA is TGTGCCAGTAGTACGAGGGCCCAGCCGGGGGAGCAGTACTTC.

This clonotype was found a few times. The gene calls are TRBV2 and TRBJ2-2; D uncertain. The CDR3 loop spans 13 amino acids. V dropped 8 bases and J dropped 0 bases, with 7 bases sitting between them. Germline V gene data show CDR1 as SNHLY and CDR2 as FYNNEI. The CDR3 reads CASETANTGELFF. For the CDR3, the DNA is TGTGCCAGCGAGACGGCGAACACCGGGGAGCTGTTTTTT.

The sample holds a few counts of this clonotype. The chain carries TRBV7-3 and TRBJ2-2; tentatively, D is TRBD1 (5 bases). Germline values: CDR1 SGHTA, CDR2 FQGTGA. V lost 11 bases, J lost 0 bases, and 10 bases lay in between. There are 13 residues in the CDR3. CDR3 DNA sequence: TGTGCCTCAAGGGGCACGAACACCGGGGAGCTGTTTTTT. It encodes CASRGTNTGELFF. The entire variable domain, with the rest obtained from reference TRBV7-3 and TRBJ2-2, is as follows: GAGVSQTPSNKVTEKGKYVELRCDPISGHTALYWYRQSLGQGPEFLIYFQGTGAADDSGLPNDRFFAVRPEGSVSTLKIQRTERGDSAVYLCASRGTNTGELFFGEGSRLTVL.

The sample holds many counts of this clonotype. The rearrangement joins TRBV12-3 or TRBV12-4 to TRBJ2-7; D might be TRBD1 (6 bases). V gave up 5 bases and J gave up 2 bases, with 13 bases separating them. This CDR3 is 14 amino acids long. CDR3 sequence reads: CASSPRDTTYEQYF. CDR3 in DNA: TGTGCCAGCAGTCCTCGGGACACCACCTACGAGCAGTACTTC.

This clonotype was recorded a few times. This chain links TRBV12-3 or TRBV12-4 with TRBJ2-5; 10 bases match TRBD1. The CDR3 is 15 residues long. With 5 bases clipped from V and 1 base from J, the junction kept 4 bases outside the gene matches. The CDR3 coding sequence is TGTGCCAGCAGTCGGGACAGGGGTTCCCAAGAGACCCAGTACTTC. It is translated as CASSRDRGSQETQYF.

This chain connects TRBV10-3 to TRBJ2-7, with D perhaps matching TRBD2 (6 bases). With 9 bases removed from V and 0 bases from J, the gap between germline ends came to 15 bases. The CDR3 has 14 residues. Germline CDR1 is ENHRY and CDR2 is SYGVKD. This CDR3 reads CAMGSAGSSYEQYF. The DNA of the CDR3 is TGTGCCATGGGGTCCGCGGGAAGCTCCTACGAGCAGTACTTC.

The chain links TRBV6-6 to TRBJ2-3, with D maybe TRBD2 (6 bases). With 6 bases removed from V and 6 bases from J, the gap between germline ends came to 22 bases. The CDR3 is 16 amino acids. CDR1 and CDR2 (germline): MNHNY, SVGAGI (reference sequence). The CDR3 reads CASSRRDSPLPDTQYF. The CDR3 nucleotides read TGTGCCAGCAGCCGCCGGGACTCCCCCCTGCCGGATACGCAGTATTTT.

This rearrangement joins TRBV10-3 to TRBJ2-7, with 7 bases that match TRBD2. With V trimmed by 3 bases and J by 3 bases, 5 bases remained unmatched. Per the germline V gene, CDR1 is ENHRY and CDR2 is SYGVKD. The length of the CDR3 is 14 residues. The DNA of the CDR3 is TGTGCCATCAGTGAAGGCCTAGCGGACTACGAGCAGTACTTC. It encodes CAISEGLADYEQYF.

This clonotype was picked up a small number of times. The gene calls are TRBV30 and TRBJ2-7; D may match TRBD1 or TRBD2 (5 bases each). This CDR3 region has 12 residues. The V and J ends lost 3 bases and 5 bases respectively, with 11 bases between them. Germline loops: CDR1 GTSNPN, CDR2 SVGIG (reference sequence). The CDR3 loop reads CAWSPWGNEQYF. For the CDR3, the DNA is TGTGCCTGGAGCCCCTGGGGGAACGAGCAGTACTTC.

CDR3 sequence (DNA): TGTGCCAGCTCCACAGGGAGATCACCCCTCCACTTT. This sequence encodes CASSTGRSPLHF. The chain has TRBV6-6 and TRBJ1-6; weak D call: TRBD1 (6 bases). CDR3 length: 12 residues. Trimming shortened V by 8 bases and J by 10 bases, and 12 bases separated the two germline ends. Germline V gene sequence: CDR1 MNHNY, CDR2 SVGAGI (reference sequence).

This clonotype was recorded many times. The chain recombines TRBV7-9 with TRBJ1-3; D uncertain. The CDR3 is made up of 15 amino acids. Between the trimmed V and J ends, which lost 8 bases and 2 bases, there was a span of 16 bases. Germline CDR1 and CDR2: SEHNR and FQNEAQ (reference sequence). CDR3 sequence: CASSSRVGTGNTIYF. Here the CDR3 DNA reads TGTGCCAGCTCCTCCCGGGTGGGGACTGGAAACACCATATATTTT.

The chain employs TRBV2 and TRBJ2-2; 8 bases agree with TRBD1. V dropped 5 bases and J dropped 1; count of bases not matched to a gene: 3. The CDR3 consists of 15 residues. Germline V CDR1 and CDR2: SNHLY, FYNNEI. CDR3 DNA sequence: TGTGCCAGCAGTCCAGACAGGGGGAACACCGGGGAGCTGTTTTTT. This sequence encodes CASSPDRGNTGELFF.

In this sample, this clonotype turned up a few times. This chain links TRBV5-1 with TRBJ2-2; no reliable D call. The CDR3 totals 17 residues. The germline V and J ends were trimmed by 0 bases and 1 base, with 13 bases remaining between them. The germline CDR1 and CDR2 sequences are SGHRS and YFSETQ. The CDR3 DNA follows: TGCGCCAGCAGCTTGGTTGCGAGTCGTTTGAACACCGGGGAGCTGTTTTTT. It codes for CASSLVASRLNTGELFF.

This clonotype was found many times. V and J are TRBV10-2 and TRBJ2-2; D uncertain. V dropped 2 bases and J dropped 1 base, with 2 bases sitting between them. CDR3 length equals 13 residues. CDR1 WSHSY and CDR2 SAAADI come from the germline V gene. In DNA form, the CDR3 reads TGCGCCAGCAGTGAGCAGAACACCGGGGAGCTGTTTTTT. It encodes CASSEQNTGELFF.

This clonotype was seen only a few times. The chain joins TRBV28 to TRBJ2-7, with D tentatively TRBD2 (7 bases). The CDR3 is 14 residues long. Germline V CDR1 and CDR2: MDHEN, SYDVKM. Trimming took off 6 bases at V and 0 bases at J, with 12 bases between the two ends. Written as DNA, the CDR3 is TGTGCCAGCAGGGGGGGGCTCCGCTCCTACGAGCAGTACTTC. As protein: CASRGGLRSYEQYF.

This clonotype has more than one count but fewer than ten. The gene calls are TRBV9 and TRBJ2-2, with 7 nucleotides matching TRBD2. Germline assignment: CDR1 SGDLS and CDR2 YYNGEE. Trimming at V came to 0 bases and at J to 3 bases, leaving 2 bases not matched to a gene. CDR3 size: 15 residues. The CDR3 spells CASSVGLADTGELFF. The CDR3 DNA is TGTGCCAGCAGCGTAGGGCTAGCGGACACCGGGGAGCTGTTTTTT. The full variable domain, in which reference TRBV9 and TRBJ2-2 provide the parts outside the CDR3, is DSGVTQTPKHLITATGQRVTLRCSPRSGDLSVYWYQQSLDQGLQFLIQYYNGEERAKGNILERFSAQQFPDLHSELNLSSLELGDSALYFCASSVGLADTGELFFGEGSRLTVL.

This clonotype was seen ten or more times. The chain has TRBV7-2 and TRBJ1-3; D is perhaps TRBD1 (5 bases). The germline gives CDR1 SGHTA, CDR2 FQGNSA. Trimming shortened V by 1 base and J by 0 bases, and 7 bases separated the two germline ends. This CDR3 is 15 amino acids long. CDR3 region: CASSLGGSSGNTIYF. CDR3 sequence (DNA): TGTGCCAGCAGCTTAGGGGGCAGCTCTGGAAACACCATATATTTT. The full variable domain, with the rest looked up from reference TRBV7-2 and TRBJ1-3, is GAGVSQSPSNKVTEKGKDVELRCDPISGHTALYWYRQSLGQGLEFLIYFQGNSAPDKSGLPSDRFSAERTGGSVSTLTIQRTQQEDSAVYLCASSLGGSSGNTIYFGEGSWLTVV.